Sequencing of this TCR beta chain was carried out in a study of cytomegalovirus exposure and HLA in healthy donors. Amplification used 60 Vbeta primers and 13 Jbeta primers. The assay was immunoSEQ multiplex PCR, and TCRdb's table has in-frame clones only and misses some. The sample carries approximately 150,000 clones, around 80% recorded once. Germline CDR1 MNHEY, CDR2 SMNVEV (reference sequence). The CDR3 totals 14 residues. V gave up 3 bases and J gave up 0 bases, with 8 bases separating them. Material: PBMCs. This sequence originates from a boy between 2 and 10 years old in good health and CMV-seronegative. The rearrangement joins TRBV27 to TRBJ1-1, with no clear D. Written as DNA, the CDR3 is TGTGCCAGCAGTTTGGCAGGAATGAACACTGAAGCTTTCTTT. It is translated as CASSLAGMNTEAFF.